This T cell receptor (beta chain) was obtained from a study of post-analysis software for immune sequencing data. Study-level background: The courses of disease that were included comprised relapsing-remitting, secondary progressive and progressive-relapsing multiple sclerosis. Whole-study results and caveats: By F measure, samples from a shared preparation batch strongly co-clustered. Elevated frequency relative to controls characterized several TRBV segments in patients, TRBV5-6, TRBV5-1 and TRBV20-1 among them. Multiple sclerosis patients showed significantly lower normalized Chao1 diversity than controls did.

This clonotype was seen more than once but under ten times. Its antigen is as yet unknown. The CDR3 extends over 19 amino acids. The germline gives CDR1 SGHRS, CDR2 YFSETQ. Losses at the gene ends were 4 bases for V and 0 bases for J; bases not matched to a gene: 13. Sequencing libraries made from TCR beta cDNA carried unique molecular identifiers. A population of about 0.85 to 11 million T cells gave rise to a few hundred thousand cDNA molecules. TCRdb re-derived calls from the PCR reads in MiXCR, one entry per CDR3 protein. The top ten clones hold 4.6% of a sample with roughly 870,000 distinct CDR3 sequences, about 53% of them seen once.

Sequencing was performed on blood. The chain links TRBV5-1 to TRBJ2-6; 7 nucleotides line up with TRBD1. The origin of this receptor is a girl aged 5-17 years with multiple sclerosis. The CDR3 coding sequence is TGCGCCAGCAGCCTACAGGGGTCTCCCATCAACTCTGGGGCCAACGTCCTGACTTTC. Translation gives CASSLQGSPINSGANVLTF.